This TCR beta chain was observed in a study of control samples from healthy donors and cancer patients. Profiled with immunoSEQ multiplex PCR; TCRdb holds only in-frame clones, not every one. Found here are 200,000 or so clones, about 90% of them singletons; the top ten hold approximately 1.8%. Germline-derived CDR1 and CDR2 are SGHDT and YYEEEE. V lost 4 bases to trimming and J lost 0 bases; unmatched junction nucleotides: 8. CDR3 length equals 18 residues. Sequencing was done on a sample of blood. The chain has TRBV5-6 and TRBJ2-3, with 13 bases matching TRBD2. This clonotype originated in a man under 40 in good health. This CDR3 is CASSPRTSGGSSTDTQYF. CDR3 bases: TGTGCCAGCAGCCCTAGGACTAGCGGGGGATCTAGCACAGATACGCAGTATTTT. Full variable domain (remainder filled in from reference TRBV5-6 and TRBJ2-3): DAGVTQSPTHLIKTRGQQVTLRCSPKSGHDTVSWYQQALGQGPQFIFQYYEEEERQRGNFPDRFSGHQFPNYSSELNVNALLLGDSALYLCASSPRTSGGSSTDTQYFGPGTRLTVL.